This TCR beta chain was captured in a study of blood T cell repertoires in COVID-19 (TCRdb year 2020). Concerning the study at large: Samples covering the acute and convalescent phases of COVID-19 were provided by collaborators in the United States, Italy and Spain. The material from the prospective study consisted of cDNA or gDNA derived from T cells, B-cell-depleted T cells, or PBMCs. Subjects who had been exposed to COVID-19, were actively infected with it, or had recovered from it provided the deeply sampled blood TCRbeta repertoires that made up the dataset. A freely available public database, intended as a resource for researchers studying the immune response to SARS-CoV-2, is where the repertoires were released. The samples were drawn from the first 160 participants of the ongoing ImmuneRACE study and from some 1,300 subjects provided by 6 global collaborators. Sample metadata almost always included a de-identified subject ID, COVID-19 status, age in years and sex. Where available, HLA class I and class II types were obtained from metadata supplied by the sample provider rather than from assay-based typing.

The full study reports these points: The quantity of clinical and demographic metadata differed by source and by participant and was supplied without curation.

Collaborating institutions collected whole blood in K2EDTA tubes following their own protocols. For TCRbeta analysis, collaborator samples were shipped as frozen whole blood, as isolated PBMCs, or as DNA extracted from either sample type. This clone was counted once. It lacks a known antigen. No qualities accompany the bases; no much larger clone lies one base away. The immunoSEQ Assay, a bias-controlled multiplex PCR, was used to amplify TCRbeta CDR3 regions from genomic DNA. As for how the authors treated the data: Within the assay, amplification of reference gene primers was used to estimate how many nucleated cells each sample contained. To quantify the absolute abundance of each unique TCRbeta CDR3 rearrangement, sequence reads were collapsed and filtered. For each sample, productive Simpson clonality was calculated as the square root of Simpson's diversity index over productive rearrangements. As stored in TCRdb, this immuneACCESS dataset retains in-frame rearrangements with V and J assigned. A fraction of the clones does not appear; measured against another copy, unresolved V genes explain less than half of the discrepancy, and the remainder lacks a known reason. V, J and clone size derive from that table, while D and trimming were established from the DNA sequence. Across this sample there are around 150,000 clones, with 65% to 90% seen only once. The ten largest account for around 3.5% of the sample.

From a lookup of the germline V gene, CDR1 and CDR2 are SQVTM and ANQGSEA. V is cut back by 4 bases and J by 6 bases, with 9 bases in the junction unmatched. The CDR3 runs 14 amino acids, cysteine and phenylalanine included. Only the CDR3 DNA is retained, 42 bases long and in frame from the first base. The chain was built from TRBV29-1 and TRBJ2-1; TRBD1 agrees with 7 junctional bases. This clonotype was sampled from a man between 65 and 79 years old with acute or convalescent COVID-19. Sequencing used peripheral blood. DNA sequence: TGCAGCGTTGGGTTCGGGACAGCTCGCAATGAGCAGTTCTTC. Translated, it gives CSVGFGTARNEQFF.